These 2 T cell receptor beta chains were sequenced from one sample in a study of blood T cells in healthy people across ages. A sample-barcoded 5' primer and a J-beta primer mix were used in a second PCR of roughly 7 to 11 cycles. One entry per CDR3 protein results from TCRdb running MiXCR on the 5' RACE reads. The repertoire includes more than 650,000 distinct CDR3 sequences, 20% to 25% of them detected once, and about 22% sits in the top ten. Material for sequencing was blood. These receptors originate from a man between 70 and 80 years old in good health.

The V call is TRBV27, the J call TRBJ2-7; D remains ambiguous. V was pared by 5 bases and J by 2 bases, with 13 bases between. CDR3 length: 14 amino acids. The germline V gene encodes CDR1 MNHEY and CDR2 SMNVEV (reference sequence). CDR3 protein: CASSPEISPYEQYF. CDR3 coding DNA: TGTGCCAGCAGTCCAGAGATAAGTCCCTACGAGCAGTACTTC.

In this sample, this clonotype turned up a few times. The rearrangement links TRBV5-8 to TRBJ2-1; 9 bases fit TRBD2. Unmatched junction bases numbered 5, after V lost 0 bases and J lost 7 bases. CDR3 length: 15 residues. Germline CDR1 and CDR2: SGHTS and YDEGEE. The DNA of the CDR3 is TGTGCCAGCAGCTTGGGCGTTAGCGGGAGAAATGAGCAGTTCTTC. It is translated as CASSLGVSGRNEQFF.